This T cell receptor beta chain was sequenced during a study of regulatory T cells in long-lasting Graves disease. With regard to this clonotype: Its target is unknown. A much larger clone is a single base away; this may be a read error.

Noted time point: newly diagnosed GD, antithyroid drugs for less than 3 months. Following extraction of RNA from PBMCs, that RNA was used to make the TCR library. Points from the study as a whole: The analysis examined peripheral blood only and excluded thyroid tissue.

The V end lost 6 bases, the J end lost 0 bases, and 9 bases lay between the germline ends. This CDR3 spans 13 amino acids. Germline lookup yields CDR1 MNHEY and CDR2 SVGEGT. TCR beta libraries were built with iRepertoire HTBI primers and Arm-PCR of CDR3 regions. TCRdb re-derived calls from the multiplex PCR reads in MiXCR, one entry per CDR3 protein. The sample holds 370,000 or so distinct CDR3 sequences, around 16% seen once. The same specimen was also included in a second study, on T cells in Graves' hyperthyroidism and ophthalmopathy. That investigation notes: An initial round of RT-PCR targeting the TCR CDR3 relied on the HTBI primer set.

This sequence originates from a young woman with Graves disease. Sequences were derived from peripheral blood mononuclear cells (PBMCs), sampled at new diagnosis, from a patient treated with antithyroid drugs. The chain joins TRBV6-2 or TRBV6-3 to TRBJ2-7, with D unclear. This chain's CDR3 is CASRVTCSYEQYF. The DNA of the CDR3 is TGTGCCAGCAGAGTGACATGCTCCTACGAGCAGTACTTC.